These 29 T cell receptor beta chains came from one sample sequenced in a study of blood T cells in healthy people across ages. With a J-beta primer mix and a sample-barcoded 5' primer, a second PCR ran about 6 to 11 cycles. TCRdb recomputed calls from the 5' RACE reads with MiXCR, one row per CDR3 protein. The table records 850,000 to 1,100,000 distinct CDR3 sequences, approximately 38% of them present only once. Material: blood. The receptors come from a man younger than 30 in good health.

This clonotype was seen a handful of times. This chain joins TRBV12-3 or TRBV12-4 and TRBJ2-5; 12 nucleotides line up with TRBD2. The CDR3 spans 17 residues. V lost 4 bases, J lost 1 base, and 7 bases stayed unmatched. This chain's CDR3 is CASSSQLAGGPQETQYF. In DNA, the CDR3 is TGTGCCAGCAGTTCCCAACTAGCGGGGGGCCCCCAAGAGACCCAGTACTTC.

This clonotype was recorded only once. V is TRBV6-6 and J is TRBJ1-6; TRBD1 is a possible D gene (5 bases). The germline gives CDR1 MNHNY, CDR2 SVGAGI (reference sequence). With 8 bases removed from V and 8 bases from J, the gap between germline ends came to 16 bases. The CDR3 consists of 14 residues. This chain's CDR3 is CASGADVGYSPLHF. The CDR3 DNA reads TGTGCCAGCGGGGCCGACGTGGGTTATTCACCCCTCCACTTT.

This sequence joins TRBV19 and TRBJ1-5; maybe TRBD1 (5 bases). The ends were cut back, 4 bases at V and 1 base at J, with 11 bases in the middle. Per germline, CDR1 LNHDA and CDR2 SQIVND (reference sequence). There are 15 residues in the CDR3. The CDR3 DNA sequence: TGTGCCAGTAGTACTGGGGCGGGAAGCAATCAGCCCCAGCATTTT. Protein sequence: CASSTGAGSNQPQHF. Together with reference TRBV19 and TRBJ1-5, the CDR3 gives the full variable domain: DGGITQSPKYLFRKEGQNVTLSCEQNLNHDAMYWYRQDPGQGLRLIYYSQIVNDFQKGDIAEGYSVSREKKESFPLTVTSAQKNPTAFYLCASSTGAGSNQPQHFGDGTRLSIL.

The gene calls are TRBV7-3 and TRBJ1-1; D perhaps matches TRBD1 (6 bases). The V gene lost 2 bases and the J gene lost 5 bases, with 12 bases spanning the gap. Germline loops: CDR1 SGHTA, CDR2 FQGTGA. The CDR3 is 14 amino acids. This CDR3 is CASSLAGDMTEAFF. In DNA, the CDR3 is TGTGCCAGCAGCTTAGCAGGGGACATGACTGAAGCTTTCTTT.

This clonotype was counted only a few times. J is TRBJ2-5 and V is TRBV5-1, with 10 bases lining up with TRBD2. The germline V gene encodes CDR1 SGHRS and CDR2 YFSETQ. The V segment lost 0 bases and the J segment 3 bases; nucleotides outside the gene matches: 8. CDR3 size: 17 residues. The CDR3 spells CASSLGGLLAGKETQYF. The CDR3, as DNA: TGCGCCAGCAGCTTGGGGGGACTACTAGCGGGGAAAGAGACCCAGTACTTC.

This clonotype has more than one count but fewer than ten. V and J are TRBV4-1 and TRBJ1-2, with D unclear. Germline values: CDR1 MGHRA, CDR2 YSYEKL. The germline V and J ends were trimmed by 0 bases and 6 bases, with 17 bases remaining between them. The CDR3 covers 16 residues. Here the CDR3 DNA reads TGCGCCAGCAGCCAAGATCAGAGTGGGGATTGGAATGGCTACACCTTC. Protein: CASSQDQSGDWNGYTF.

This rearrangement joins TRBV7-6 to TRBJ2-3, with unresolved D. Germline V gene lookup returns CDR1 SGHVS and CDR2 FNYEAQ. Trimming took off 3 bases at V and 2 bases at J, with 6 bases between the two ends. The CDR3 has 13 residues. The CDR3 DNA sequence: TGTGCCAGCAGCTTGATACTCACAGATACGCAGTATTTT. Translated: CASSLILTDTQYF.

The V gene is TRBV20-1, the J gene TRBJ2-7, with D uncertain. Trimming stripped 6 bases from V and 2 bases from J, with 14 bases between. The CDR3 spans 13 residues. Germline-derived CDR1 and CDR2 are DFQATT and SNEGSKA (reference sequence). This CDR3 is CSASLDGTYEQYF. The CDR3 DNA sequence: TGCAGTGCCTCGCTGGACGGTACCTACGAGCAGTACTTC.

The chain uses TRBV7-2 and TRBJ2-5; no definite D call. CDR3 length: 15 amino acids. The germline CDR1 and CDR2 sequences are SGHTA and FQGNSA. Trimming stripped 1 base from V and 11 bases from J, with 20 bases between. The CDR3 sequence: CASSLVDESYNEQYF. The CDR3 DNA reads TGTGCCAGCAGCTTAGTCGATGAATCCTACAATGAGCAGTACTTC. Based on the CDR3 plus reference TRBV7-2 and TRBJ2-5, the full variable domain is GAGVSQSPSNKVTEKGKDVELRCDPISGHTALYWYRQSLGQGLEFLIYFQGNSAPDKSGLPSDRFSAERTGGSVSTLTIQRTQQEDSAVYLCASSLVDESYNEQYFGPGTRLLVL.

In regard to this clonotype: Mismatch with germline at one junction end may stem from a read error. The V and J genes are TRBV7-8 and TRBJ1-4; D remains ambiguous. Germline loops: CDR1 SGHVS, CDR2 FQNEAQ. The CDR3 consists of 14 residues. CDR3 region: CASSLDTVGEKLFF. CDR3 nucleotide sequence: TGTGCCAGCAGTTTAGACACTGTTGGTGAAAAACTGTTTTTT. The whole variable domain, filled in from reference TRBV7-8 and TRBJ1-4, reads GAGVSQSPRYKVAKRGQDVALRCDPISGHVSLFWYQQALGQGPEFLTYFQNEAQLDKSGLPSDRFFAERPEGSVSTLKIQRTQQEDSAVYLCASSLDTVGEKLFFGSGTQLSVL.

The rearrangement uses TRBV4-3 and TRBJ1-5; D remains unclear. This CDR3 contains 14 residues. Per the germline V gene, CDR1 is LGHNA and CDR2 is YSLEER. The V end lost 3 bases, the J end lost 5 bases, and 11 bases lay between the germline ends. The CDR3 is CASSHNSVDQPQHF. CDR3 in DNA: TGCGCCAGCAGCCATAACAGTGTTGATCAGCCCCAGCATTTT.

This clonotype showed up just a few times. This sequence joins TRBV30 and TRBJ1-1, with 7 bases fitting TRBD1. The CDR3 totals 14 residues. Germline-derived CDR1 and CDR2 are GTSNPN and SVGIG (reference sequence). V gave up 5 bases and J gave up 1 base; unmatched junction bases: 7. The CDR3 DNA reads as TGTGCCTGGTCCCGAGGGACAGCGAACACTGAAGCTTTCTTT. Residues: CAWSRGTANTEAFF.

V gene TRBV12-3 or TRBV12-4 combines with J gene TRBJ1-3; tentatively, D is TRBD1 (5 bases). Trimming removed 6 bases at V and 1 base at J, with 7 bases between. This CDR3 has 13 amino acids. CDR3 sequence reads: CASSRQSGNTIYF. For the CDR3, the DNA is TGTGCCAGCAGCCGACAGTCTGGAAACACCATATATTTT.

In regard to this clonotype: Its ends do not fully match the called genes, so a read error is possible. The chain is built from TRBV10-3 and TRBJ2-2, with unresolved D. The germline V gene has CDR1 ENHRY and CDR2 SYGVKD. The CDR3 sequence is 13 residues long. CDR3 in amino acids: CTIIVGSTGELFF. The DNA of the CDR3 is TGTACCATCATAGTGGGTAGCACCGGGGAGCTGTTTTTT.

This clonotype was observed a few times. The J gene is TRBJ2-1, the V gene TRBV19; D gene ambiguous. The CDR3 is made up of 14 amino acids. Trimming pared 4 bases from V and 4 bases from J, leaving 11 bases between. CDR1 is LNHDA, CDR2 SQIVND, per germline (reference sequence). CDR3 region: CASSKSKKYNEQFF. CDR3 DNA sequence: TGTGCCAGTAGTAAGTCAAAGAAGTACAATGAGCAGTTCTTC.

The rearrangement uses TRBV27 and TRBJ2-2, with D perhaps being TRBD1 or TRBD2 (5 bases each). Germline assignment: CDR1 MNHEY and CDR2 SMNVEV (reference sequence). Between the trimmed V and J ends, which lost 3 bases and 1 base, there was a span of 6 bases. The CDR3 runs to 14 residues. The CDR3 spells CASSLGVNTGELFF. DNA of the CDR3: TGTGCCAGCAGTTTGGGGGTGAACACCGGGGAGCTGTTTTTT.

The chain has TRBV3-1 and TRBJ1-4; a weak D match, TRBD1 (6 bases). Germline CDR1 reads LGHDT; CDR2 reads YNNKEL (reference sequence). The CDR3 spans 15 residues. Trimming took 3 bases from V and 3 from J, leaving 11 bases between them. The CDR3 reads CASSHGQLSNEKLFF. The CDR3 coding sequence is TGTGCCAGCAGCCACGGACAGCTTTCTAATGAAAAACTGTTTTTT.

This clonotype was observed a few times. J is TRBJ2-5 and V is TRBV10-3; D tentatively fits TRBD1 or TRBD2 (5 bases each). This CDR3 spans 13 amino acids. V lost 6 bases, J lost 2 bases, and 10 bases lay in between. Germline CDR1 is ENHRY and CDR2 is SYGVKD. Here the CDR3 DNA reads TGTGCCATCAGCGGGGCCAGTCAAGAGACCCAGTACTTC. This sequence encodes CAISGASQETQYF.

This clonotype was seen a few times. J is TRBJ1-6 and V is TRBV6-5, with 7 bases that match TRBD1. The germline V gene has CDR1 MNHEY and CDR2 SVGAGI. The CDR3 is made up of 13 amino acids. The J segment lost 6 bases and the V segment lost 9 bases, leaving 5 bases of the junction unmatched. In DNA, the CDR3 is TGTGCCAGTACCCGGGACAGTAATTCACCCCTCCACTTT. Translated: CASTRDSNSPLHF.

This clonotype was seen a few times. The genes are TRBV29-1 and TRBJ2-7; TRBD1 aligns across 8 bases. With V trimmed by 2 bases and J by 3 bases, 3 bases remained unmatched. The length of the CDR3 is 13 residues. In germline, CDR1 is SQVTM, CDR2 ANQGSEA. As DNA, the CDR3 is TGCAGCGTTGAAATGGGACAGGACTACGAGCAGTACTTC. Amino acid sequence: CSVEMGQDYEQYF.

This clonotype was found a few times. J is TRBJ1-1 and V is TRBV5-1, with D perhaps matching TRBD1 (6 bases). V was shortened by 2 bases and J by 11 bases, with 16 bases between the two germline ends. The CDR3 consists of 13 residues. In germline, CDR1 is SGHRS, CDR2 YFSETQ. Here the CDR3 DNA reads TGCGCCAGCAGCTTCGGGACACCCTTGTTGGCTTTCTTT. Translating it yields CASSFGTPLLAFF.

The CDR3 is CASGRGPTDTQYF. As DNA, the CDR3 is TGTGCCAGCGGACGGGGCCCCACAGATACGCAGTATTTT. The rearrangement links TRBV7-2 to TRBJ2-3, with D perhaps given as TRBD1 or TRBD2 (5 bases each). The length of the CDR3 is 13 residues. Looked up from germline, CDR1 is SGHTA and CDR2 is FQGNSA. Trimming removed 8 bases from V and 2 bases from J, with 11 bases in between.

As regards this clonotype: A read error may explain this, as a much larger clone is one base away. Here the CDR3 reads CASRTRLHSDTQYF. As DNA, the CDR3 is TGTGCCTCCCGGACCAGGCTACATTCAGATACGCAGTATTTT. This sequence joins TRBV2 and TRBJ2-3, with D uncertain. Germline CDR1 SNHLY, CDR2 FYNNEI. The germline V and J ends were trimmed by 11 bases and 4 bases, with 19 bases remaining between them. The CDR3 has 14 amino acids.

This clonotype appeared a few times. The J gene is TRBJ2-1, the V gene TRBV6-6; 7 nucleotides line up with TRBD1. The trim removed 7 bases at V and 4 bases at J, leaving 10 bases unmatched. This CDR3 has 15 amino acids. The germline V gene encodes CDR1 MNHNY and CDR2 SVGAGI (reference sequence). Here the CDR3 reads CASTQGQNLYNEQFF. In DNA, the CDR3 is TGTGCCAGCACCCAGGGACAGAATCTGTACAATGAGCAGTTCTTC.

This clonotype has just a few counts. The rearrangement joins TRBV25-1 to TRBJ1-2; D is ambiguous. V dropped 5 bases and J dropped 4 bases, with 11 bases sitting between them. The germline CDR1 and CDR2 sequences are MGHDK and SYGVNS. This CDR3 is built from 13 residues. The CDR3 DNA follows: TGTGCCAGCAGTTTTAGTTTTACCTATGGCTACACCTTC. Its translation: CASSFSFTYGYTF.

The V and J genes are TRBV27 and TRBJ1-2, with D perhaps matching TRBD1 (5 bases). This CDR3 has 13 residues. Looked up from germline, CDR1 is MNHEY and CDR2 is SMNVEV (reference sequence). Deletions cut 3 bases from V and 7 bases from J, with 12 bases between. For the CDR3, the DNA is TGTGCCAGCAGTTTCCCGCAGGGTGGTGGCTACACCTTC. The encoded protein is CASSFPQGGGYTF.

V gene TRBV20-1 combines with J gene TRBJ1-1, with 8 bases identical to TRBD1. V lost 4 bases to trimming and J lost 2 bases; unmatched junction nucleotides: 6. Germline V gene data show CDR1 as DFQATT and CDR2 as SNEGSKA (reference sequence). The CDR3 is 14 residues long. CDR3 coding DNA: TGCAGTGCTAAACAGGGGGGGATTAACACTGAAGCTTTCTTT. Its translation is CSAKQGGINTEAFF.

The rearrangement uses TRBV5-1 and TRBJ1-5; perhaps TRBD1 as D (5 bases). Deletions cut 0 bases from V and 3 bases from J, with 10 bases between. CDR3 length equals 15 residues. The germline V gene has CDR1 SGHRS and CDR2 YFSETQ. CDR3 sequence (DNA): TGCGCCAGCAGCTTGGGCGGGGGGGACAATCAGCCCCAGCATTTT. Translated, it gives CASSLGGGDNQPQHF.

A remark on this clonotype: This may be a read error: a much more frequent sequence differs by one nucleotide. The chain couples TRBV5-1 to TRBJ2-3, with D unclear. Trimming took 4 bases from V and 1 from J, leaving 16 bases between them. This CDR3 has 16 residues. Per germline, CDR1 SGHRS and CDR2 YFSETQ. The CDR3 sequence: CASSDRLTGGTDTQYF. The CDR3 nucleotides are TGCGCCAGCAGCGATCGTCTGACTGGCGGCACAGATACGCAGTATTTT.